This T cell receptor beta chain was profiled in a study of blood T cells in healthy people across ages. Study-wide results and caveats: While age rose, TCR beta diversity per million T cells dropped in a roughly linear way.

The CDR3 runs 15 residues. The ends lost 2 bases at V and 2 bases at J; junction bases unmatched: 5. In germline, CDR1 is SGDLS, CDR2 YYNGEE. As for this clonotype: What it binds is unknown.

A second roughly 7 to 11 cycle PCR used barcoded and J-beta primers. Through a template-switch adaptor with 12 random nucleotides, each cDNA molecule received a tag. Using its own MiXCR run on the 5' RACE reads, TCRdb lists one record per CDR3 protein. The table records 650,000 to 800,000 distinct CDR3 sequences, roughly 44% of them present only once. Sequencing used blood. This chain links TRBV9 with TRBJ2-3; the match to TRBD1 covers 7 bases. The source of this sequence is a man between 60 and 75 years old in good health. The CDR3 is CASSVGQKNTDTQYF. The CDR3 nucleotides are TGTGCCAGCAGCGTGGGACAGAAGAACACAGATACGCAGTATTTT.